This T cell receptor (beta chain) is drawn from a study of tissue T cells after allogeneic stem cell transplantation. Findings and limits, study-wide: Some tissue clones might be persisting host cells; their alloreactivity or antigen specificity was not determined.

The time point was: mouse harvest day 14 after allogeneic transplant. Mouse grafts combined 10^7 T-cell-depleted bone marrow cells with 10^6 splenic CD5+ T cells. The CDR3 totals 13 residues. Germline V lookup: CDR1 KGHPV, CDR2 FQNQEV (reference sequence). V was pared by 3 bases and J by 3 bases, with 7 bases between. Regarding this clone: What it binds is not known. Gene names are the mouse ones. The CDR3 end falls 1 residue outside the read, so it is completed with the germline J gene.

Assay: immunoSEQ multiplex PCR; the TCRdb copy retains only in-frame clones and omits some. Of approximately 2,000 clones listed, 45% to 50% are singletons. The clonotype was recovered from a female BALB/c mouse given C57BL/6 T cells with graft-versus-host disease after an allogeneic hematopoietic cell transplant. The V call is TRBV26, the J call TRBJ2-4; TRBD2 might be the D (5 bases). Source material: gut tissue. This CDR3 reads CASSLLEQNTLYF. The sequenced CDR3 bases are TGTGCCAGCAGTCTACTGGAGCAAAACACCTTGTAC.